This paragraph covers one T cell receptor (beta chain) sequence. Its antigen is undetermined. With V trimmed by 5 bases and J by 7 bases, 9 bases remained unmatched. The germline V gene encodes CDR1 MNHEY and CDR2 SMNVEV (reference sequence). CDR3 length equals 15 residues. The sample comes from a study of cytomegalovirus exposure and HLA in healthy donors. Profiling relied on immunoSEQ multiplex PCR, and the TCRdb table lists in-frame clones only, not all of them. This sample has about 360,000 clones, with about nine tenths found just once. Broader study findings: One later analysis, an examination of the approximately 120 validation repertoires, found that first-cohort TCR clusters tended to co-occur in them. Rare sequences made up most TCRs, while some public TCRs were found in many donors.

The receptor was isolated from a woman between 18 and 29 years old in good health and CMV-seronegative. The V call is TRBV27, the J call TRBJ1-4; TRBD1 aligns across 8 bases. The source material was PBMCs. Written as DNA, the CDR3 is TGTGCCAGCAGTAACACCCCAGGGGGCCGTGAAAAACTGTTTTTT. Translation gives CASSNTPGGREKLFF.